The rows below give T cell receptor beta chains drawn from one sample of a study of T cell repertoires in cytomegalovirus infection. TCRdb re-called the reads with MiXCR, one entry per CDR3 protein. In the table there are roughly 730,000 distinct CDR3 sequences, around a third of which are singletons. Antigens for these TCRs are unknown. Sequences were derived from cultured PBMCs, sampled from culture after CMV antigen stimulation. The receptor source for this set is a human donor in good health (CMV status not recorded). Some clones in this sample may be carry-over from other donors' samples. The CDR3 runs from the conserved cysteine through the conserved F or W. The order of the fields is D gene, V gene, clone size, J gene, CDR3 protein, CDR3 DNA. The D gene is left open where the match is weak. Not every row has a clone size; where given, it reads once, few, many or a size class.

.,TRBV29-1,many,TRBJ2-1,CSVVFHLQDNEQFF,TGCAGCGTTGTTTTTCACCTTCAGGACAATGAGCAGTTCTTC
.,TRBV12-3/TRBV12-4,few,TRBJ2-5,CASSLNLLGRETQYF,TGTGCCAGCAGTTTAAATCTTCTAGGACGAGAGACCCAGTACTTC
TRBD2,TRBV7-2,few,TRBJ2-5,CASSLGLAGAPQETQYF,TGTGCCAGCAGCTTAGGCCTAGCGGGAGCCCCGCAAGAGACCCAGTACTTC
TRBD1,TRBV2,.,TRBJ1-5,CASRTTGGSSQLQHF,TGTGCCAGCAGGACAACAGGGGGCTCGTCCCAGCTCCAGCATTTT
.,TRBV25-1,few,TRBJ1-4,CASSEYQKLFF,TGTGCCAGCAGTGAATATCAAAAACTGTTTTTT
.,TRBV12-3/TRBV12-4,.,TRBJ1-2,CASSLRPSYGYTF,TGTGCCAGCAGTTTACGGCCTAGCTATGGCTACACCTTC
.,TRBV6-1,.,TRBJ2-3,CASSEVLQSGDTQYF,TGTGCCAGCAGTGAAGTTCTCCAGTCGGGGGATACGCAGTATTTT
.,TRBV3-1,.,TRBJ2-1,CASSQTRNEQFF,TGTGCCAGCAGCCAGACTAGGAATGAGCAGTTCTTC
TRBD2,TRBV19,.,TRBJ2-1,CAAGLAGAEQFF,TGTGCCGCGGGACTAGCGGGGGCCGAGCAGTTCTTC
TRBD1,TRBV20-1,.,TRBJ2-7,CSAGQGPYEQYF,TGCAGTGCTGGACAGGGTCCCTACGAGCAGTACTTC
.,TRBV10-3,.,TRBJ1-2,CAISEGEGYTF,TGTGCCATCAGTGAGGGTGAAGGCTACACCTTC
.,TRBV24-1,.,TRBJ2-1,CATSDSYDSYNEQFF,TGTGCCACCAGTGATTCCTACGACTCCTACAATGAGCAGTTCTTC
TRBD1,TRBV6-5,.,TRBJ2-5,CASSANRGRLAVKETQYF,TGTGCCAGCAGTGCAAACAGGGGGCGGCTAGCGGTAAAAGAGACCCAGTACTTC
.,TRBV4-1,once,TRBJ2-7,CASSQRSGRSFDEQYF,TGCGCCAGCAGCCAACGCAGCGGGCGATCCTTCGACGAGCAGTACTTC
.,TRBV7-2,many,TRBJ2-7,CASSLRAGRHEQYF,TGTGCCAGCAGCTTACGAGCCGGTCGCCACGAGCAGTACTTC
TRBD1,TRBV29-1,.,TRBJ1-1,CSVEGGQGGVEAFF,TGCAGCGTTGAAGGCGGGCAGGGGGGAGTTGAAGCTTTCTTT
TRBD1,TRBV28,.,TRBJ1-5,CASRLQGIREQPQHF,TGTGCCAGCAGACTACAGGGGATAAGGGAACAGCCCCAGCATTTT
.,TRBV9,.,TRBJ2-3,CASSGVIADTQYF,TGTGCCAGCAGCGGGGTCATAGCGGATACGCAGTATTTT
TRBD1,TRBV11-3,.,TRBJ2-6,CASSPGTGASSGANVLTF,TGTGCCAGCAGCCCGGGGACAGGGGCCAGCTCTGGGGCCAACGTCCTGACTTTC
TRBD1,TRBV7-3,.,TRBJ1-2,CASSPHTGQGLRGYTF,TGTGCCAGCAGCCCACACACAGGACAGGGATTGAGGGGCTACACCTTC
.,TRBV12-3/TRBV12-4,few,TRBJ1-1,CASSPTEINTEAFF,TGTGCCAGCAGTCCTACAGAAATTAACACTGAAGCTTTCTTT
.,TRBV4-1,many,TRBJ2-3,CASSQPGLHVSRDVARSTDTQYF,TGCGCCAGCAGCCAACCGGGACTGCACGTTTCCCGGGACGTGGCACGTAGCACAGATACGCAGTATTTT
TRBD2,TRBV5-1,.,TRBJ2-1,CASRVAGTVDEQFF,TGCGCCAGCAGGGTAGCGGGAACGGTCGATGAGCAGTTCTTC
.,TRBV10-3,.,TRBJ2-1,CASTFRGGDNEQFF,TGTGCCTCCACCTTCAGGGGGGGGGACAATGAGCAGTTCTTC
TRBD2,TRBV7-8,.,TRBJ2-5,CASSLVELAGPQETQYF,TGTGCCAGCAGCTTAGTGGAACTAGCGGGGCCTCAAGAGACCCAGTACTTC
.,TRBV7-6,.,TRBJ2-1,CASSLDGSPYNEQFF,TGTGCCAGCAGCTTAGACGGGAGCCCCTACAATGAGCAGTTCTTC
.,TRBV20-1,.,TRBJ2-7,CSARDGDSWNEYEQYF,TGCAGTGCTAGAGACGGGGATAGCTGGAATGAGTACGAGCAGTACTTC
TRBD2,TRBV7-2,.,TRBJ2-7,CASSLFGRGNEQYF,TGTGCCAGCAGCTTATTTGGGAGGGGCAACGAGCAGTACTTC
TRBD2,TRBV7-4,few,TRBJ2-3,CASSGREASTDTQYF,TGTGCCAGCAGCGGACGGGAGGCGAGCACAGATACGCAGTATTTT
.,TRBV7-2,many,TRBJ2-7,CASSLGPTMTVKQYF,TGTGCCAGCAGCTTAGGTCCCACTATGACAGTTAAGCAGTACTTC
TRBD1,TRBV7-2,many,TRBJ2-7,CASSETGWYEQYF,TGTGCCAGCAGCGAGACAGGGTGGTACGAGCAGTACTTC
.,TRBV7-9,many,TRBJ2-1,CASSLGDNEQFF,TGTGCCAGCAGCTTAGGGGACAATGAGCAGTTCTTC
TRBD1,TRBV29-1,.,TRBJ2-7,CSAGFVGTGDYEQYF,TGCAGCGCTGGTTTTGTGGGGACAGGGGACTACGAGCAGTACTTC
.,TRBV18,.,TRBJ2-7,CASSLSMGLLYEQYF,TGTGCCAGCTCACTCTCCATGGGCCTACTCTACGAGCAGTACTTC
.,TRBV6-2/TRBV6-3,few,TRBJ2-1,CASSRSSEQFF,TGTGCCAGCAGTAGGAGTAGCGAGCAGTTCTTC
.,TRBV7-9,few,TRBJ1-5,CASSPNRDKPQHF,TGTGCCAGCAGCCCCAACAGGGACAAGCCCCAGCATTTT